The 28 T cell receptor beta chains below all came from one sample that was sequenced in a study of spatial heterogeneity in lung cancer. TCRdb ran MiXCR on the 5' RACE reads and lists one entry per CDR3 protein. The data show roughly 25,000 distinct CDR3 sequences, with 6.9% seen just once and roughly an eighth held by the top ten. As to time point: sample taken at primary tumor resection. TCRs were sequenced from unsorted whole RNA of tumor, nontumor lung or PBMC. Specimen: PBMCs, collected at surgery. The receptors come from a male donor with early-stage non-small cell lung cancer.

This clonotype is medium-sized within its sample. The chain couples TRBV6-5 to TRBJ2-1; D may be TRBD1 (5 bases). V was trimmed by 0 bases and J by 2 bases, leaving 14 bases between them. The CDR3 contains 17 residues. The V gene's germline CDR1 is MNHEY and CDR2 SVGAGI. CDR3 amino acids: CASSYSKGLRTYNEQFF. The CDR3 nucleotides are TGTGCCAGCAGTTACTCGAAGGGGCTCAGAACCTACAATGAGCAGTTCTTC.

The chain recombines TRBV5-4 with TRBJ1-6, with D unresolved. V lost 4 bases and J 1 base, leaving 12 bases between the germline ends. The V gene's germline CDR1 is SGHNT and CDR2 YYREEE (reference sequence). This CDR3 has 16 amino acids. This CDR3 is CASSPVVGSYNSPLHF. The CDR3 DNA is TGTGCCAGCAGCCCCGTTGTGGGTTCCTATAATTCACCCCTCCACTTT.

This sequence joins TRBV3-1 and TRBJ2-3, with 9 positions matching TRBD2. V dropped 4 bases and J dropped 0; count of bases not matched to a gene: 8. In germline, CDR1 is LGHDT, CDR2 YNNKEL (reference sequence). The CDR3 extends over 17 amino acids. CDR3 in amino acids: CASSPLSLAGSTDTQYF. DNA of the CDR3: TGTGCCAGCAGCCCTCTTTCCCTAGCGGGGAGCACAGATACGCAGTATTTT.

This clonotype appeared many times. The chain couples TRBV11-2 to TRBJ1-1; tentative D call: TRBD1 (6 bases). This CDR3 comprises 18 residues. CDR1 and CDR2 from the germline V gene are SGHAT and FQNNGV. Trimming removed 1 base from V and 0 bases from J, with 18 bases in between. The CDR3 loop reads CASSLGGRRGAMNTEAFF. CDR3 DNA: TGTGCCAGCAGCTTAGGTGGCAGGAGGGGGGCCATGAACACTGAAGCTTTCTTT.

The table lists this clonotype with many counts. This chain uses TRBV10-3 with TRBJ2-3, with D unclear. Germline V CDR1 and CDR2: ENHRY, SYGVKD. The length of the CDR3 is 13 residues. The ends were cut back, 6 bases at V and 1 base at J, with 8 bases in the middle. The CDR3 DNA is TGTGCCATCAGGCACCTTGGCACAGATACGCAGTATTTT. Amino acids: CAIRHLGTDTQYF.

Many counts were recorded for this clonotype. The chain has TRBV4-2 and TRBJ2-1, with 8 bases matching TRBD1. Germline trimming cut 1 base from V and 5 bases from J; bases unmatched to any gene: 7. The CDR3 loop spans 16 amino acids. Germline CDR1 is LGHNA and CDR2 is YNFKEQ. The CDR3 sequence is CASSQGSNRGNNEQFF. The CDR3 nucleotides read TGTGCCAGCAGCCAAGGGAGCAACAGGGGGAACAATGAGCAGTTCTTC.

This clonotype was counted ten times or more. The chain links TRBV28 to TRBJ1-2; D uncertain. Per the germline V gene, CDR1 is MDHEN and CDR2 is SYDVKM. The CDR3 is 13 amino acids. Trimming pared 2 bases from V and 0 bases from J, leaving 4 bases between. CDR3: CASSLRANYGYTF. Here the CDR3 DNA reads TGTGCCAGCAGTTTAAGGGCTAACTATGGCTACACCTTC.

This clonotype was detected ten times or more. This chain connects TRBV5-1 to TRBJ2-4; D is unresolved. Trimming removed 0 bases at V and 14 bases at J, with 15 bases between. This CDR3 contains 13 residues. Germline CDR1 is SGHRS and CDR2 is YFSETQ. CDR3 region: CASSLAGSSREYF. In DNA, the CDR3 is TGCGCCAGCAGCTTGGCCGGGTCCTCTCGTGAGTACTTC.

This clonotype has a handful of counts. The chain uses TRBV20-1 and TRBJ1-3; D gene uncertain. Trimming removed 1 base from V and 9 bases from J, with 7 bases in between. CDR1 and CDR2 from the germline V gene are DFQATT and SNEGSKA (reference sequence). The CDR3 spans 11 residues. CDR3 residues: CSARGLGTIYF. The DNA for the CDR3 is TGCAGTGCTAGAGGTTTGGGCACCATATATTTT.

The V gene is TRBV7-6, the J gene TRBJ2-6; D remains unclear. Trimming removed 3 bases at V and 1 base at J, with 7 bases between. This CDR3 is built from 15 residues. Germline assignment: CDR1 SGHVS and CDR2 FNYEAQ. The DNA for the CDR3 is TGTGCCAGCAGCTTGAACCCTTCTGGGGCCAACGTCCTGACTTTC. Protein: CASSLNPSGANVLTF.

By share of the sample, this clonotype is medium-sized. The V and J genes are TRBV10-3 and TRBJ2-7; TRBD1 matches 8 bases. The germline gives CDR1 ENHRY, CDR2 SYGVKD. The V and J ends lost 6 bases and 5 bases, in that order; junction bases with no gene match: 6. The CDR3 covers 13 residues. CDR3 in DNA: TGTGCCATCAGGGACAGGGTGTCCCACGAGCAGTACGTC. Protein sequence: CAIRDRVSHEQYV.

This clonotype was recorded at least ten times. The chain carries TRBV28 and TRBJ1-6, with TRBD1 matching 9 bases. The germline gives CDR1 MDHEN, CDR2 SYDVKM. This CDR3 has 15 residues. V shed 10 bases and J 7 bases; nucleotides not matched to a gene: 11. Here the CDR3 reads CATPRDRDGNSPLHF. For the CDR3, the DNA is TGTGCCACACCCCGGGACAGGGACGGCAATTCACCCCTCCACTTT.

The chain recombines TRBV12-3 or TRBV12-4 with TRBJ2-1; maybe TRBD2 (6 bases). The V end was cut by 10 bases, the J end by 0 bases, with 10 bases between. CDR3 length: 13 residues. The CDR3 nucleotides are TGTGCCACCTCTAGCGTCTCCTACAATGAGCAGTTCTTC. Translation gives CATSSVSYNEQFF.

On this clonotype: One base away lies a much larger clone, so this may be a sequencing read error. The chain joins TRBV9 to TRBJ1-2; D may be TRBD1 (5 bases). V shed 3 bases and J shed 4 bases, with 16 bases lying between them. Per germline, CDR1 SGDLS and CDR2 YYNGEE. This CDR3 spans 15 amino acids. The CDR3 bases are TGTGCCAGCAGCGCACAGGAGCGGATCGGCTATGGCTACACCTTC. Protein sequence: CASSAQERIGYGYTF. The complete variable domain, with remaining parts taken from reference TRBV9 and TRBJ1-2, reads DSGVTQTPKHLITATGQRVTLRCSPRSGDLSVYWYQQSLDQGLQFLIQYYNGEERAKGNILERFSAQQFPDLHSELNLSSLELGDSALYFCASSAQERIGYGYTFGSGTRLTVV.

The CDR3 sequence: CASSSNRGANEKLFF. CDR3 DNA: TGTGCCAGCAGCTCCAACAGGGGAGCTAATGAAAAACTGTTTTTT. This sequence joins TRBV5-8 and TRBJ1-4; TRBD1 matches 7 bases. V lost 3 bases to trimming and J lost 3 bases; unmatched junction nucleotides: 5. Looked up from germline, CDR1 is SGHTS and CDR2 is YDEGEE. CDR3 size: 15 residues.

This clonotype is medium-sized (0.01 to 0.1%) in the sample. The V and J genes are TRBV2 and TRBJ2-5, with TRBD2 matching over 7 bases. Germline CDR1 SNHLY, CDR2 FYNNEI. This CDR3 has 16 amino acids. V was pared by 4 bases and J by 2 bases, with 10 bases of the junction left unmatched. The CDR3 sequence: CASSATGLRNQETQYF. The CDR3 DNA reads as TGTGCCAGCAGTGCTACGGGACTACGGAATCAAGAGACCCAGTACTTC.

The rearrangement links TRBV3-1 to TRBJ1-6; D perhaps matches TRBD1 (5 bases). The ends were cut back, 8 bases at V and 10 bases at J, with 12 bases in the middle. The CDR3 has 12 residues. CDR1 is LGHDT, CDR2 YNNKEL, per germline (reference sequence). The CDR3 nucleotides are TGTGCCAGCCGAAAAAGGGACTCACCCCTCCACTTT. As protein: CASRKRDSPLHF. The whole variable domain, filled in from reference TRBV3-1 and TRBJ1-6, reads DTAVSQTPKYLVTQMGNDKSIKCEQNLGHDTMYWYKQDSKKFLKIMFSYNNKELIINETVPNRFSPKSPDKAHLNLHINSLELGDSAVYFCASRKRDSPLHFGNGTRLTVT.

This clonotype was recorded at least ten times. The CDR3 sequence: CSASPITGGSYNEQFF. Here the CDR3 DNA reads TGCAGTGCCTCCCCCATTACAGGGGGCTCCTACAATGAGCAGTTCTTC. The rearrangement links TRBV20-1 to TRBJ2-1, with 8 nucleotides matching TRBD1. Germline V gene data show CDR1 as DFQATT and CDR2 as SNEGSKA (reference sequence). The CDR3 runs to 16 residues. The junction had 10 bases not matched to a gene; V was cut back by 6 bases and J by 0 bases.

This clonotype has more than one count but fewer than ten. The V gene is TRBV4-1, the J gene TRBJ2-2; D ambiguous. This CDR3 has 14 residues. With 1 base removed from V and 5 bases from J, the gap between germline ends came to 8 bases. Germline V CDR1 and CDR2: MGHRA, YSYEKL. The CDR3 DNA sequence: TGCGCCAGCAGCCAAGTAGATACAACCGGGGAGCTGTTTTTT. Its protein is CASSQVDTTGELFF.

In its sample, this clonotype was seen a few times. The chain uses TRBV5-6 and TRBJ2-7, with D unresolved. V was cut by 2 bases and J by 1 base, with 4 bases left in between. The germline V gene encodes CDR1 SGHDT and CDR2 YYEEEE. The CDR3 is 12 residues long. CDR3 amino acids: CASSFWSYEQYF. DNA of the CDR3: TGTGCCAGCAGCTTTTGGTCCTACGAGCAGTACTTC.

This clonotype was seen many times. This chain connects TRBV6-6 to TRBJ1-6; 8 nucleotides agree with TRBD1. Germline loops: CDR1 MNHNY, CDR2 SVGAGI (reference sequence). The junction had 2 bases not matched to a gene; V was cut back by 4 bases and J by 0 bases. This CDR3 is built from 16 residues. Here the CDR3 reads CASSWTGNSYNSPLHF. The CDR3 nucleotides are TGTGCCAGCAGTTGGACAGGGAACTCCTATAATTCACCCCTCCACTTT.

The V call is TRBV6-6, the J call TRBJ2-5; 11 bases agree with TRBD2. CDR1 and CDR2 from the germline V gene are MNHNY and SVGAGI (reference sequence). V lost 2 bases to trimming and J lost 7 bases; unmatched junction nucleotides: 9. The CDR3 consists of 16 residues. For the CDR3, the DNA is TGTGCCAGCAGTTACGGGGCTAGCGGGAGGTTAGGGACCCAGTACTTC. Its translation is CASSYGASGRLGTQYF.

This clonotype showed up many times. This chain links TRBV27 with TRBJ2-7, with D possibly being TRBD1 (5 bases). The CDR3 length is 14 residues. V was pared by 2 bases and J by 0 bases, with 8 bases between. Germline V gives CDR1 MNHEY, CDR2 SMNVEV (reference sequence). CDR3 in DNA: TGTGCCAGCAGTTTAAAGGGGTCCTCCTACGAGCAGTACTTC. It encodes CASSLKGSSYEQYF.

The J gene is TRBJ2-2, the V gene TRBV24-1; 7 bases fit TRBD1. V lost 4 bases, J lost 5 bases, and 6 bases stayed unmatched. From germline, CDR1 is KGHDR and CDR2 SFDVKD. CDR3 length equals 15 residues. DNA of the CDR3: TGTGCCACCAGTGACCAACTGACAGGGACCGGGGAGCTGTTTTTT. Residues: CATSDQLTGTGELFF.

This clonotype was seen many times. V gene TRBV2 combines with J gene TRBJ1-1; 7 bases are a match to TRBD1. CDR1 and CDR2 (germline): SNHLY, FYNNEI. CDR3 length: 16 amino acids. The J segment lost 1 base and the V segment lost 4 bases, leaving 9 bases of the junction unmatched. The CDR3 sequence is CASSVLLDRTNTEAFF. The CDR3 DNA is TGTGCCAGCAGTGTCTTACTGGACAGGACGAACACTGAAGCTTTCTTT.

This clonotype has a count of ten or more. The chain combines TRBV5-1 with TRBJ2-5; D may be TRBD1 (5 bases). This CDR3 is built from 14 residues. Trimming shortened V by 2 bases and J by 0 bases, and 8 bases separated the two germline ends. Germline lookup yields CDR1 SGHRS and CDR2 YFSETQ. This CDR3 is CASSFTGDQETQYF. Written as DNA, the CDR3 is TGCGCCAGCAGCTTTACAGGAGACCAAGAGACCCAGTACTTC.

This clonotype was detected many times. This chain connects TRBV6-6 to TRBJ2-7; 8 bases map to TRBD2. The CDR3 runs 14 residues. Germline values: CDR1 MNHNY, CDR2 SVGAGI (reference sequence). V lost 6 bases, J lost 4 bases, and 8 bases stayed unmatched. The CDR3 loop is CASSHSGGLYEQYF. CDR3 in DNA: TGTGCCAGCAGCCACAGCGGGGGACTATACGAGCAGTACTTC.

The V gene is TRBV12-5, the J gene TRBJ1-6; 7 positions agree with TRBD1. This CDR3 comprises 14 residues. Looked up from germline, CDR1 is LGHNT and CDR2 is FRNRAP. V shed 7 bases, J shed 7 bases, and the junction held 7 bases outside the gene matches. The CDR3: CASASTGNNSPLHF. CDR3 DNA sequence: TGTGCTAGTGCCTCGACAGGGAACAATTCACCCCTCCACTTT.